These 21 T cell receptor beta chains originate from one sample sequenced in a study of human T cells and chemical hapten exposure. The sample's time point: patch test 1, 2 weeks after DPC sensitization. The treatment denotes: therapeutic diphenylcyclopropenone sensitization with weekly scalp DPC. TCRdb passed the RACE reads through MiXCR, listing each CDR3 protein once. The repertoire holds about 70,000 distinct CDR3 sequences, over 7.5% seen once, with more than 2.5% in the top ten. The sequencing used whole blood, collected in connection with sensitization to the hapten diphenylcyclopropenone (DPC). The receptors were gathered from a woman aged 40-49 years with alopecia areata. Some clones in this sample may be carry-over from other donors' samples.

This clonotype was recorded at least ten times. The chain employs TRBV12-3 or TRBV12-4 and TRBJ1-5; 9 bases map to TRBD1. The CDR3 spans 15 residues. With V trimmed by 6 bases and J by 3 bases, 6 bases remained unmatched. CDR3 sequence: CASRPDRGYNQPQHF. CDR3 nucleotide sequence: TGTGCCAGCAGGCCTGACAGGGGGTACAATCAGCCCCAGCATTTT.

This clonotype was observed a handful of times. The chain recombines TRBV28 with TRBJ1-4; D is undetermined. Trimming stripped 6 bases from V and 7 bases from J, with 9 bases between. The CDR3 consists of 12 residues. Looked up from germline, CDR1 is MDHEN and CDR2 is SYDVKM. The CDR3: CASRGMGEKLFF. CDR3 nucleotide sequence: TGTGCCAGCAGGGGAATGGGTGAAAAACTGTTTTTT.

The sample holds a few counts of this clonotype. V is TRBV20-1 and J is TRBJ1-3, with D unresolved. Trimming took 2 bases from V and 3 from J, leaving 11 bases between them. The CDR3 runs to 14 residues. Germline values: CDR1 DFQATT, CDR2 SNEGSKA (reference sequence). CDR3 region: CSARKSGFGNTIYF. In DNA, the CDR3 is TGCAGTGCTAGAAAATCGGGTTTTGGAAACACCATATATTTT.

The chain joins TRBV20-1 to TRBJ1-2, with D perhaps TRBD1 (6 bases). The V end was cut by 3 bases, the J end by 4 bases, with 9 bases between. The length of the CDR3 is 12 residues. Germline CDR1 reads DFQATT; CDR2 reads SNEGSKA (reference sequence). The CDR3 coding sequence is TGCAGTGCTAGGGGGGGCAGCTATGGCTACACCTTC. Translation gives CSARGGSYGYTF.

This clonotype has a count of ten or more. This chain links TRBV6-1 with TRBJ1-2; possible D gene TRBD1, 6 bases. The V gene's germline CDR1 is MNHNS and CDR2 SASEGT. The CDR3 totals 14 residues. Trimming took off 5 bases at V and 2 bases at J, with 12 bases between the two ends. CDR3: CASSPLRGNYGYTF. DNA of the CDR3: TGTGCCAGCAGTCCCCTCAGGGGCAACTATGGCTACACCTTC.

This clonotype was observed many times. The CDR3: CASSPHQGSDEKLFF. DNA for the CDR3: TGTGCCAGCTCACCACACCAGGGATCGGATGAAAAACTGTTTTTT. This rearrangement joins TRBV18 to TRBJ1-4, with D perhaps matching TRBD1 (5 bases). V lost 1 base and J lost 6, with 12 bases in between. From germline, CDR1 is KGHSH and CDR2 LQKENI. This CDR3 is 15 amino acids long.

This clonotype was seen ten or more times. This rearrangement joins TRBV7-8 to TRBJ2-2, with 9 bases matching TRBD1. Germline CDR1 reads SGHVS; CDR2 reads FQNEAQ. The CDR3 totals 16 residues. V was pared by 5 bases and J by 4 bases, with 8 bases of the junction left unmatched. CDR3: CASSPRDRVITGELFF. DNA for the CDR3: TGTGCCAGCAGCCCGAGGGACAGGGTTATCACCGGGGAGCTGTTTTTT.

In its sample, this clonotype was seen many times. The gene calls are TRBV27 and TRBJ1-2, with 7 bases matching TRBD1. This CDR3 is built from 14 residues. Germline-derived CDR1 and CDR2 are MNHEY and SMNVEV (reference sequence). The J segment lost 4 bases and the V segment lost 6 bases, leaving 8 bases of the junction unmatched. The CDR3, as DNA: TGTGCCAGCAGGCCGACAGGGACGGGCTATGGCTACACCTTC. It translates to CASRPTGTGYGYTF.

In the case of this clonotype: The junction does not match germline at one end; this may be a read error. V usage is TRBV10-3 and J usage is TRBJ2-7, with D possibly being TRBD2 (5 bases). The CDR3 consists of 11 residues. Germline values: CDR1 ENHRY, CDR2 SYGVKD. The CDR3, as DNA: TGTGCCATCAGTGAAGGCAGGAGACTACACTTC. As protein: CAISEGRRLHF.

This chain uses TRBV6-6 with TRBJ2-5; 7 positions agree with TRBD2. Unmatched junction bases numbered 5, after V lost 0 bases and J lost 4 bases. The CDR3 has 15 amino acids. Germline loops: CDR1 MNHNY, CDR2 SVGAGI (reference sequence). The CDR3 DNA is TGTGCCAGCAGTTACTCGAAGCGGGGCGGAGAGACCCAGTACTTC. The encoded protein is CASSYSKRGGETQYF.

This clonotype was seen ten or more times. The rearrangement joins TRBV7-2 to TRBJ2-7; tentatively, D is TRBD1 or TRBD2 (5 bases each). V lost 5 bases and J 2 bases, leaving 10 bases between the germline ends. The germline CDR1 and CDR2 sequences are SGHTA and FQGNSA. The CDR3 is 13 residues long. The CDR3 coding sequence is TGTGCCAGCAGCGTTGGGACCACCTACGAGCAGTACTTC. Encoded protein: CASSVGTTYEQYF.

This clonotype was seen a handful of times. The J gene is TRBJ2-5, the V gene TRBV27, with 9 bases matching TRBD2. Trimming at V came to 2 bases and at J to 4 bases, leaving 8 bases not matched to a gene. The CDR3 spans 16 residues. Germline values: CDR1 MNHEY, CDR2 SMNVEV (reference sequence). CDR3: CASSLRSSGVRETQYF. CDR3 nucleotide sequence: TGTGCCAGCAGTTTACGGTCTAGCGGGGTTAGAGAGACCCAGTACTTC.

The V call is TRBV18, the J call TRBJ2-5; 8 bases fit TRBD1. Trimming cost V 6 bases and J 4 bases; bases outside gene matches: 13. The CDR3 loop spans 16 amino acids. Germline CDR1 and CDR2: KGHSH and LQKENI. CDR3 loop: CASSNLRAGGRETQYF. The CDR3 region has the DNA TGTGCCAGCTCCAACCTGCGGGCAGGGGGCCGAGAGACCCAGTACTTC. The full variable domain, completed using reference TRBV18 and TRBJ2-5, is NAGVMQNPRHLVRRRGQEARLRCSPMKGHSHVYWYRQLPEEGLKFMVYLQKENIIDESGMPKERFSAEFPKEGPSILRIQQVVRGDSAAYFCASSNLRAGGRETQYFGPGTRLLVL.

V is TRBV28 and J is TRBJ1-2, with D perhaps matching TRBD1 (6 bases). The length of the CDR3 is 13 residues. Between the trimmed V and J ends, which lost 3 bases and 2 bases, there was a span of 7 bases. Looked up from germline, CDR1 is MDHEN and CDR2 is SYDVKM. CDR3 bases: TGTGCCAGCAGTTTCACAGGGAACTATGGCTACACCTTC. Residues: CASSFTGNYGYTF.

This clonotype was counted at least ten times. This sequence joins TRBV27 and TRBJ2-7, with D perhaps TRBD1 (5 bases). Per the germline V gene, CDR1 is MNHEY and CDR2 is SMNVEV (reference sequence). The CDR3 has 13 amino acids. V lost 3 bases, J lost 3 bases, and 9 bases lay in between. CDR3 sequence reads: CASSFRQHYEQYF. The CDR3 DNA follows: TGTGCCAGCAGTTTTAGACAGCACTACGAGCAGTACTTC.

CDR3 bases: TGCGCCAGCAGCCCCCCAGGGGGGCAAGAGACCCAGTACTTC. As protein: CASSPPGGQETQYF. The V gene is TRBV5-1, the J gene TRBJ2-5; possible D gene TRBD1, 7 bases. Germline-derived CDR1 and CDR2 are SGHRS and YFSETQ. The ends were cut back, 4 bases at V and 2 bases at J, with 12 bases in the middle. The CDR3 is made up of 14 amino acids.

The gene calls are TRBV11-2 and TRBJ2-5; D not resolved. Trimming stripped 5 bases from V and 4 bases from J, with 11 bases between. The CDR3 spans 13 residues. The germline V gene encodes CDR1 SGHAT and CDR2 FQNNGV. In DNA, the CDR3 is TGTGCCAGCAGCAAGGTGGTACGAGAGACCCAGTACTTC. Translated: CASSKVVRETQYF.

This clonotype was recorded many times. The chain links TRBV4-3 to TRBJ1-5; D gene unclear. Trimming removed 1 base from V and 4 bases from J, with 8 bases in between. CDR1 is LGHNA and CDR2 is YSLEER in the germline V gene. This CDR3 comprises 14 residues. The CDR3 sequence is CASSQGPLNQPQHF. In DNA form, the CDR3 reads TGCGCCAGCAGCCAAGGACCCCTAAATCAGCCCCAGCATTTT.

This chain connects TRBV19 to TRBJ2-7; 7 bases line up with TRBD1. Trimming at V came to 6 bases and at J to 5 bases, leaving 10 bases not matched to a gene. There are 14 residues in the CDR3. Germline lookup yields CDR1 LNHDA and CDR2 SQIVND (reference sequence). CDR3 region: CASSTARGYNEQYF. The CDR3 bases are TGTGCCAGTAGCACAGCCAGGGGGTACAACGAGCAGTACTTC.

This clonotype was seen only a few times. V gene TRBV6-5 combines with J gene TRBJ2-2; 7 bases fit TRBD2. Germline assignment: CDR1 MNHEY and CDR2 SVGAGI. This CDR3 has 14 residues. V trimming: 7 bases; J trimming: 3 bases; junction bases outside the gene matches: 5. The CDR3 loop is CASTPRGDTGELFF. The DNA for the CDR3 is TGTGCCAGCACCCCTCGGGGGGACACCGGGGAGCTGTTTTTT.

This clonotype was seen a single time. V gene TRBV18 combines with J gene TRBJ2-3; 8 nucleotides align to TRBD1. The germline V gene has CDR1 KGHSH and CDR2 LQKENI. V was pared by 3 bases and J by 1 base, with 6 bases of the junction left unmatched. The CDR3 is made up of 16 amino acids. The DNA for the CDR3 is TGTGCCAGCTCACCTCCCGGACAGGGAGGCACAGATACGCAGTATTTT. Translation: CASSPPGQGGTDTQYF.